A selection of T cell receptor beta chains follows, all from one sample in a study of control samples from healthy donors and cancer patients. Method: immunoSEQ multiplex PCR; TCRdb's copy keeps in-frame clones and lacks some. The sample has roughly 160,000 clones, roughly 95% seen once. What was sequenced was blood. Receptors originate from a young woman in good health. The CDR3 runs from the conserved cysteine through the conserved F or W. A D gene is named only where the DNA matches it firmly. Rows give clone size only sometimes, using once, few, many, or a class for an expanded clone.

J	D	size	V	CDR3	DNA
TRBJ2-1	TRBD2	.	TRBV3-1/TRBV3-2	CASSPGLANEQFF	TGTGCCAGCAGCCCCGGACTAGCTAATGAGCAGTTCTTC
TRBJ1-1	TRBD1	.	TRBV5-1	CASSLTGATEAFF	TGCGCCAGCAGTCTAACAGGGGCCACTGAAGCTTTCTTT
TRBJ1-1	.	.	TRBV7-8	CASSLDGMRAEAFF	TGTGCCAGCAGCTTAGACGGTATGCGGGCTGAAGCTTTCTTT
TRBJ1-1	TRBD1	.	TRBV5-1	CASNRGHLVNTEAFF	TGCGCCAGCAACAGGGGGCATTTGGTGAACACTGAAGCTTTCTTT
TRBJ2-3	TRBD2	.	TRBV4-2	CASSPSLLAGGPTRLTDTQYF	TGTGCCAGCAGCCCGTCCCTTTTAGCGGGGGGCCCTACAAGGCTCACAGATACGCAGTATTTT
TRBJ1-2	TRBD1	.	TRBV3-1/TRBV3-2	CASSQLGDRNYGYTF	TGTGCCAGCAGCCAACTAGGGGACAGGAACTATGGCTACACCTTC
TRBJ2-5	.	.	TRBV29-1	CSVPPPSPDARAQYF	TGCAGCGTTCCACCTCCATCCCCGGACGCGAGGGCCCAGTACTTC
TRBJ1-2	TRBD1	.	TRBV19	CASSITGTGSSLYGYTF	TGTGCCAGTAGTATAACCGGGACAGGGAGCTCCCTTTATGGCTACACCTTC
TRBJ2-1	TRBD2	.	TRBV19	CASSTLSGGYNEQFF	TGTGCCAGTAGTACCCTTAGCGGGGGTTACAATGAGCAGTTCTTC
TRBJ2-2	.	.	TRBV5-1	CASSLPLRQTGPGELFF	TGCGCCAGCAGCTTGCCCCTACGACAAACAGGGCCCGGGGAGCTGTTTTTT
TRBJ2-1	TRBD2	.	TRBV10-2	CASSAAGVFNEQFF	TGCGCCAGCAGTGCAGCGGGAGTGTTCAATGAGCAGTTCTTC
TRBJ2-2	.	.	TRBV7-9	CASSGMAHGELFF	TGTGCCAGCAGCGGTATGGCGCACGGGGAGCTGTTTTTT
TRBJ1-4	.	once	TRBV28	CASIGPGEKLFF	TGTGCCAGCATCGGACCCGGGGAAAAACTGTTTTTT
TRBJ2-7	TRBD1	.	TRBV4-1	CASSQVFGTGTLYEQYF	TGCGCCAGCAGCCAAGTATTCGGGACAGGGACCCTCTACGAGCAGTACTTC
TRBJ1-5	.	.	TRBV19	CASSIREADLNQPQHF	TGTGCCAGTAGTATAAGGGAGGCAGACTTAAATCAGCCCCAGCATTTT
TRBJ2-2	TRBD2	.	TRBV5-8	CASSLRRGRQSTGELFF	TGTGCCAGCAGCTTAAGGCGGGGGAGGCAGTCTACCGGGGAGCTGTTTTTT
TRBJ2-3	.	.	TRBV28	CASSLGVRGTDTQYF	TGTGCCAGCAGTTTAGGGGTCAGGGGAACAGATACGCAGTATTTT
TRBJ2-4	TRBD2	.	TRBV27	CASSLSIRGVENIQYF	TGTGCCAGCAGTTTATCTATACGGGGGGTGGAAAACATTCAGTACTTC
TRBJ2-5	.	.	TRBV6-1	CASSEGDGWQETQYF	TGTGCCAGCAGTGAGGGAGACGGATGGCAAGAGACCCAGTACTTC
TRBJ2-4	.	.	TRBV7-9	CASSRQAPRENIQYF	TGTGCCAGCTCAAGACAGGCCCCGAGGGAAAACATTCAGTACTTC
TRBJ1-3	.	.	TRBV10-3	CAISESVRDSGNTIYF	TGTGCCATCAGTGAGTCGGTCCGGGACTCTGGAAACACCATATATTTT
TRBJ2-7	TRBD1	.	TRBV6-5	CASSRDRERYEQYF	TGTGCCAGCAGTAGGGACAGGGAGAGATACGAGCAGTACTTC
TRBJ2-7	.	.	TRBV19	CASSIAGSSYEQYF	TGTGCCAGTAGTATCGCAGGTAGCTCCTACGAGCAGTACTTC
TRBJ2-2	TRBD1	.	TRBV11-2	CASSFPGTGDTGELFF	TGTGCCAGCAGCTTCCCCGGGACAGGGGACACCGGGGAGCTGTTTTTT
TRBJ1-5	TRBD1	once	TRBV6-5	CASLTGRDGPQHF	TGTGCCAGCCTGACAGGGAGGGACGGGCCCCAGCATTTT
TRBJ2-1	TRBD2	.	TRBV28	CASSSWTSGTSSYNEQFF	TGTGCCAGCAGTTCCTGGACTAGCGGGACGAGCTCCTACAATGAGCAGTTCTTC
TRBJ1-6	.	.	TRBV6-5	CASSYRGNHSPLHF	TGTGCCAGCAGTTACCGAGGGAATCATTCACCCCTCCACTTT
TRBJ2-5	TRBD1	.	TRBV12-3/TRBV12-4	CASRDRAGETQYF	TGTGCCAGCAGAGACAGGGCTGGAGAGACCCAGTACTTC
TRBJ1-4	.	.	TRBV27	CASGEGNEKLFF	TGTGCCAGCGGGGAGGGCAATGAAAAACTGTTTTTT
TRBJ1-3	.	.	TRBV5-1	CASSLGQLLPTGNTIYF	TGCGCCAGCAGCTTGGGGCAGCTGCTGCCCACTGGAAACACCATATATTTT
TRBJ1-2	.	.	TRBV4-1	CASSQVPGLGGYTF	TGCGCCAGCAGCCAAGTCCCGGGGCTAGGTGGCTACACCTTC
TRBJ2-3	.	.	TRBV7-8	CASRIGGKGTDTQYF	TGTGCCAGCAGAATCGGAGGGAAGGGGACAGATACGCAGTATTTT
TRBJ2-3	.	.	TRBV7-2	CASSLAAFWTQYF	TGTGCCAGCAGCTTAGCGGCATTTTGGACGCAGTATTTT
TRBJ1-2	TRBD1	.	TRBV10-3	CAISGDRGKYGYTF	TGTGCCATCAGTGGGGACAGGGGGAAGTATGGCTACACCTTC
TRBJ2-3	TRBD1	.	TRBV5-1	CASFTPGQGTDTQYF	TGCGCCAGTTTCACCCCGGGACAGGGAACAGATACGCAGTATTTT
TRBJ1-5	.	.	TRBV7-2	CASSSNGGYQPQHF	TGTGCCAGCAGCTCCAACGGGGGCTATCAGCCCCAGCATTTT
TRBJ2-3	.	.	TRBV6-1	CASSERGTSSTDTQYF	TGTGCCAGCAGTGAAAGAGGGACTTCTAGCACAGATACGCAGTATTTT
TRBJ2-5	.	.	TRBV19	CASSHPGHTQETQYF	TGTGCCAGTAGTCATCCGGGGCACACACAAGAGACCCAGTACTTC
TRBJ1-2	.	.	TRBV30	CAWSVDYGYTF	TGTGCCTGGAGTGTAGACTATGGCTACACCTTC
TRBJ1-2	.	.	TRBV16	CASSLTGAGPNYGYTF	TGTGCCAGCAGCCTTACCGGGGCGGGACCCAACTATGGCTACACCTTC
TRBJ1-5	.	many	TRBV6-5	CASIGEALNQPQHF	TGTGCCAGCATAGGGGAAGCACTGAATCAGCCCCAGCATTTT
TRBJ2-7	TRBD2	.	TRBV20-1	CSAGGSGEQYF	TGCAGTGCCGGGGGGTCCGGCGAGCAGTACTTC
TRBJ2-7	.	.	TRBV19	CASSVGSREQYF	TGTGCCAGTAGTGTTGGGAGCCGCGAGCAGTACTTC
TRBJ2-7	.	once	TRBV27	CASSLSAGRPEWEQYF	TGTGCCAGCAGTTTATCAGCAGGGCGACCCGAGTGGGAGCAGTACTTC
TRBJ1-6	.	.	TRBV27	CASSYGVNNSPLHF	TGTGCCAGCAGCTATGGGGTCAATAATTCACCCCTCCACTTT
TRBJ1-1	TRBD1	.	TRBV19	CASSSQAGGFTEAFF	TGTGCCAGTAGTTCCCAGGCAGGGGGATTCACTGAAGCTTTCTTT
TRBJ1-1	TRBD1	.	TRBV6-6	CASTRDRASLNTEAFF	TGTGCCAGCACCCGAGACAGGGCATCTTTGAACACTGAAGCTTTCTTT
TRBJ1-5	.	.	TRBV15	CATSRVGAGQPQHF	TGTGCCACCAGCAGAGTGGGGGCTGGTCAGCCCCAGCATTTT
TRBJ1-2	.	.	TRBV28	CASMGYGYTF	TGTGCCAGCATGGGATATGGCTACACCTTC
TRBJ2-2	.	.	TRBV29-1	CSVEGLQRGELFF	TGCAGCGTTGAAGGACTTCAGAGGGGGGAGCTGTTTTTT
TRBJ2-7	TRBD2	.	TRBV10-3	CASHDLAGVREQYF	TGTGCCTCCCACGATCTAGCGGGAGTTCGCGAGCAGTACTTC
TRBJ2-1	.	once	TRBV20-1	CSARDHNEQFF	TGCAGTGCTAGAGATCACAATGAGCAGTTCTTC
TRBJ2-1	.	few	TRBV7-3	CASSSSAGGLYNEQFF	TGTGCCAGCAGCTCGTCAGCGGGCGGGCTCTACAATGAGCAGTTCTTC